The 31 T cell receptor beta chains below all came from one sample that was sequenced in a study of blood T cell repertoires in COVID-19 (dated by TCRdb to 2019 to 2021). Preparation of the library involved the immunoSEQ multiplex PCR assay. Here the immuneACCESS table is served through TCRdb, limited to in-frame sequences with V and J called. Missing clones are a known gap in these copies; in checked studies unresolved V genes cover under half, and the rest lacks a known reason. This sample lists about 35,000 clones; 82% were detected once. Approximately 40% of the sample belongs to the ten largest clones. Sample: peripheral blood. The receptors derive from an elderly man with active or convalescent COVID-19.

The V and J genes are TRBV30 and TRBJ1-2, with TRBD1 identical over 8 bases. The ends lost 3 bases at V and 5 bases at J; junction bases unmatched: 5. The CDR3 loop spans 13 amino acids. CDR1 and CDR2 from the germline V gene are GTSNPN and SVGIG (reference sequence). In DNA, the CDR3 is TGTGCCTGGAGCCGGGACAGGCCGTATGGCTACACCTTC. Protein product: CAWSRDRPYGYTF.

The rearrangement links TRBV5-1 to TRBJ2-2, with TRBD1 matching over 7 bases. The CDR3 has 15 residues. CDR1 is SGHRS and CDR2 is YFSETQ in the germline V gene. With 4 bases clipped from V and 4 bases from J, the junction kept 7 bases outside the gene matches. The CDR3 nucleotides read TGCGCCAGCAGCCCCCGGGACAGTTCCACCGGGGAGCTGTTTTTT. This encodes CASSPRDSSTGELFF. Drawing the rest from reference TRBV5-1 and TRBJ2-2, the complete variable domain is KAGVTQTPRYLIKTRGQQVTLSCSPISGHRSVSWYQQTPGQGLQFLFEYFSETQRNKGNFPGRFSGRQFSNSRSEMNVSTLELGDSALYLCASSPRDSSTGELFFGEGSRLTVL.

The chain joins TRBV11-2 to TRBJ2-7; 11 nucleotides line up with TRBD2. CDR3 length: 15 residues. CDR1 SGHAT and CDR2 FQNNGV come from the germline V gene. V was clipped by 3 bases and J by 1 base; unmatched bases: 2. CDR3 coding DNA: TGTGCCAGCAGCTTTAGCGGGAGGGGATCCTACGAGCAGTACTTC. Its translation: CASSFSGRGSYEQYF.

This chain connects TRBV5-1 to TRBJ2-1; 15 bases align to TRBD2. The CDR3 spans 19 residues. Germline loops: CDR1 SGHRS, CDR2 YFSETQ. The ends lost 4 bases at V and 1 base at J; junction bases unmatched: 9. The CDR3 DNA sequence: TGCGCCAGCAGCCCCGGGACTAGCGGGAGGAGACAATCCTACAATGAGCAGTTCTTC. Amino acids: CASSPGTSGRRQSYNEQFF.

The V call is TRBV5-1, the J call TRBJ2-3, with D perhaps matching TRBD2 (6 bases). The V gene's germline CDR1 is SGHRS and CDR2 YFSETQ. Trimming took 3 bases from V and 4 from J, leaving 12 bases between them. This CDR3 has 14 amino acids. CDR3 sequence (DNA): TGCGCCAGCAGCTGGGGGACTTCGGCAGATACGCAGTATTTT. It yields the protein CASSWGTSADTQYF.

J is TRBJ2-1 and V is TRBV3-1 (or the pseudogene TRBV3-2); tentative D call: TRBD2 (6 bases). Germline lookup yields CDR1 LGHDT and CDR2 YNNKEL (reference sequence). Trimming removed 1 base from V and 9 bases from J, with 13 bases in between. The CDR3 is 14 amino acids. The CDR3, as DNA: TGTGCCAGCAGCCAAGCATTAACGGGAGTTGAGCAGTTCTTC. It yields the protein CASSQALTGVEQFF.

This clone turned up a few times. The J gene is TRBJ1-2, the V gene TRBV19, with unresolved D. The germline V and J ends were trimmed by 5 bases and 10 bases, with 14 bases remaining between them. Germline V gene data show CDR1 as LNHDA and CDR2 as SQIVND (reference sequence). The CDR3 is 12 amino acids. The CDR3 reads CASSPGPRDYTF. For the CDR3, the DNA is TGTGCCAGTAGTCCCGGTCCCCGAGACTACACCTTC. Filled out from reference TRBV19 and TRBJ1-2, the complete variable domain reads DGGITQSPKYLFRKEGQNVTLSCEQNLNHDAMYWYRQDPGQGLRLIYYSQIVNDFQKGDIAEGYSVSREKKESFPLTVTSAQKNPTAFYLCASSPGPRDYTFGSGTRLTVV.

The chain recombines TRBV24-1 with TRBJ2-5; a weak D match, TRBD1 (7 bases). With 3 bases removed from V and 5 bases from J, the gap between germline ends came to 15 bases. Looked up from germline, CDR1 is KGHDR and CDR2 is SFDVKD. The CDR3 contains 15 residues. The CDR3 loop is CATSDPQPGGETQYF. DNA of the CDR3: TGTGCCACCAGTGATCCCCAACCAGGGGGGGAGACCCAGTACTTC.

The rearrangement uses TRBV7-8 and TRBJ1-2; 7 nucleotides match TRBD1. V gave up 1 base and J gave up 8 bases; unmatched junction bases: 10. The CDR3 covers 15 residues. CDR1 SGHVS and CDR2 FQNEAQ come from the germline V gene. CDR3: CASSLDGQGVGGYTF. As DNA, the CDR3 is TGTGCCAGCAGCTTAGATGGTCAGGGGGTGGGAGGCTACACCTTC. The full variable domain, its missing parts supplied by reference TRBV7-8 and TRBJ1-2, is GAGVSQSPRYKVAKRGQDVALRCDPISGHVSLFWYQQALGQGPEFLTYFQNEAQLDKSGLPSDRFFAERPEGSVSTLKIQRTQQEDSAVYLCASSLDGQGVGGYTFGSGTRLTVV.

This chain links TRBV6-6 with TRBJ2-7; D ambiguous. This CDR3 region has 11 residues. Deletions cut 2 bases from V and 5 bases from J, with 4 bases between. Germline-derived CDR1 and CDR2 are MNHNY and SVGAGI (reference sequence). CDR3 loop: CASSYLHEQYF. CDR3 nucleotides: TGTGCCAGCAGTTACCTCCACGAGCAGTACTTC.

The V and J genes are TRBV4-1 and TRBJ1-2; 7 nucleotides line up with TRBD1. The junction had 6 bases not matched to a gene; V was cut back by 1 base and J by 4 bases. Germline-derived CDR1 and CDR2 are MGHRA and YSYEKL. This CDR3 contains 15 residues. The DNA of the CDR3 is TGCGCCAGCAGCCAAGTTCGGACAGGACGCTATGGCTACACCTTC. Residues: CASSQVRTGRYGYTF.

V usage is TRBV20-1 and J usage is TRBJ2-1, with 9 nucleotides matching TRBD2. The germline CDR1 and CDR2 sequences are DFQATT and SNEGSKA (reference sequence). The V segment lost 3 bases and the J segment 0 bases; nucleotides outside the gene matches: 3. CDR3 size: 15 residues. Written as DNA, the CDR3 is TGCAGTGCTAGTAGTAGCGGGAGCTCCTACAATGAGCAGTTCTTC. Amino acid sequence: CSASSSGSSYNEQFF.

J is TRBJ1-1 and V is TRBV28, with D possibly matching TRBD1 (5 bases). This CDR3 spans 14 amino acids. V was shortened by 6 bases and J by 0 bases, with 11 bases between the two germline ends. Looked up from germline, CDR1 is MDHEN and CDR2 is SYDVKM. The CDR3 region is CASSHRGMNTEAFF. CDR3 sequence (DNA): TGTGCCAGCAGCCATCGGGGGATGAACACTGAAGCTTTCTTT.

The V call is TRBV5-1, the J call TRBJ2-7; 8 positions agree with TRBD2. The germline V gene encodes CDR1 SGHRS and CDR2 YFSETQ. The J segment lost 2 bases and the V segment lost 3 bases, leaving 10 bases of the junction unmatched. The CDR3 consists of 16 residues. The CDR3 coding sequence is TGCGCCAGCAGCTCACGTCCGACTAGCGCAGCCTACGAGCAGTACTTC. Its translation: CASSSRPTSAAYEQYF.

V and J are TRBV4-1 and TRBJ2-2; 9 nucleotides match TRBD1. The CDR3 covers 18 residues. The J segment lost 7 bases and the V segment lost 1 base, leaving 13 bases of the junction unmatched. Per the germline V gene, CDR1 is MGHRA and CDR2 is YSYEKL. The CDR3: CASSQVLNRGRPGGELFF. CDR3 in DNA: TGCGCCAGCAGCCAAGTGTTAAACAGGGGGCGCCCCGGCGGGGAGCTGTTTTTT.

The V gene is TRBV7-8, the J gene TRBJ1-5; no clear D. The CDR3 runs 14 residues. Germline assignment: CDR1 SGHVS and CDR2 FQNEAQ. Trimming stripped 0 bases from V and 7 bases from J, with 10 bases between. CDR3 in amino acids: CASSLAQVRQPQHF. The CDR3 DNA reads TGTGCCAGCAGCTTAGCCCAGGTCCGGCAGCCCCAGCATTTT.

The gene calls are TRBV19 and TRBJ2-1; 9 positions match TRBD2. The CDR3 is made up of 15 amino acids. Losses at the gene ends were 6 bases for V and 4 bases for J; bases not matched to a gene: 7. CDR1 and CDR2 (germline): LNHDA, SQIVND (reference sequence). This chain's CDR3 is CASSPPSGRYNEQFF. The CDR3 DNA sequence: TGTGCCAGTAGCCCCCCAAGCGGGAGGTACAATGAGCAGTTCTTC.

V usage is TRBV21-1 and J usage is TRBJ1-1; the table's D call TRBD1 went unverified against the DNA. TRBV21-1 is a pseudogene segment. This CDR3 spans 14 amino acids. DNA for the CDR3: TGTGCCAGCAGCACAGGGGCGATGAACACTGAAGCTTTCTTT. Protein product: CASSTGAMNTEAFF.

V and J are TRBV2 and TRBJ2-7; D remains unclear. The CDR3 has 14 amino acids. With 1 base removed from V and 6 bases from J, the gap between germline ends came to 13 bases. The germline V gene encodes CDR1 SNHLY and CDR2 FYNNEI. This CDR3 is CASSEGQAVSEQYF. DNA of the CDR3: TGTGCCAGCAGTGAAGGGCAGGCCGTCTCCGAGCAGTACTTC. The full variable domain, rest sourced from reference TRBV2 and TRBJ2-7, is EPEVTQTPSHQVTQMGQEVILRCVPISNHLYFYWYRQILGQKVEFLVSFYNNEISEKSEIFDDQFSVERPDGSNFTLKIRSTKLEDSAMYFCASSEGQAVSEQYFGPGTRLTVT.

This sequence joins TRBV12-3 or TRBV12-4 and TRBJ1-1; maybe TRBD1 (5 bases). CDR3 length: 11 residues. Trimming left V 7 bases short and J 7 bases short, with 10 bases between. The CDR3 reads CASTRTSEAFF. For the CDR3, the DNA is TGTGCCAGCACTAGGACAAGTGAAGCTTTCTTT.

Only a few counts were recorded for this clone. The chain has TRBV19 and TRBJ1-5; no clear D gene. CDR1 and CDR2 from the germline V gene are LNHDA and SQIVND (reference sequence). The CDR3 runs to 15 residues. Trimming left V 5 bases short and J 0 bases short, with 11 bases between. Written as DNA, the CDR3 is TGTGCCAGTAGTCCCTCGCGGGCTAGCAATCAGCCCCAGCATTTT. Its protein product is CASSPSRASNQPQHF.

V and J are TRBV4-1 and TRBJ2-3, with D possibly matching TRBD2 (5 bases). CDR1 and CDR2 from the germline V gene are MGHRA and YSYEKL. The V end lost 6 bases, the J end lost 4 bases, and 17 bases lay between the germline ends. The CDR3 consists of 15 residues. The CDR3 DNA reads as TGCGCCAGCAGGGGCCTCGGACTGTCTCCAGATACGCAGTATTTT. Its protein is CASRGLGLSPDTQYF.

For this clone: A junction boundary mismatches the germline segment, possibly from a read error. This chain connects TRBV27 to TRBJ2-4; D may be TRBD2 (6 bases). Germline CDR1 MNHEY, CDR2 SMNVEV (reference sequence). This CDR3 has 13 amino acids. The CDR3 DNA is TGTGCCAGCAGTGGGCTTGGAGGGACTCAATTGAACTTC. Amino acids: CASSGLGGTQLNF.

The gene calls are TRBV5-4 and TRBJ2-2, with 8 bases matching TRBD2. CDR1 is SGHNT, CDR2 YYREEE, per germline (reference sequence). The V and J ends lost 6 bases and 6 bases, in that order; junction bases with no gene match: 7. This CDR3 spans 14 amino acids. CDR3 in DNA: TGTGCCAGCACCCCGGGGGGGAAGCCCGGGGAGCTGTTTTTT. This gives the protein CASTPGGKPGELFF.

The CDR3 is CASSGISGSSSTDTQYF. CDR3 coding DNA: TGTGCCAGCAGTGGTATTAGCGGGAGCTCTAGCACAGATACGCAGTATTTT. V gene TRBV6-1 combines with J gene TRBJ2-3; the match to TRBD2 covers 9 bases. The CDR3 loop spans 17 amino acids. The junction had 8 bases not matched to a gene; V was cut back by 4 bases and J by 0 bases. The V gene's germline CDR1 is MNHNS and CDR2 SASEGT.

The chain is built from TRBV1 and TRBJ1-5; the table names TRBD1, a call not compared with the DNA. TRBV1 is reported as a pseudogene. This CDR3 has 17 amino acids. The CDR3 DNA reads TGCACCAGCAGCCAAGAACTTAGGACAGGGGACAATCAGCCCCAGCATTTT. Translating gives CTSSQELRTGDNQPQHF.

The J gene is TRBJ1-1, the V gene TRBV7-2, with 9 bases lining up with TRBD1. The CDR3 runs to 15 residues. After removal of 4 bases from V and 5 bases from J, the junction contained 8 bases not matched to a gene. Germline CDR1 and CDR2: SGHTA and FQGNSA. The CDR3 nucleotides read TGTGCCAGCAGCTCGGGACAGGGAGGAGGAACTGAAGCTTTCTTT. Residues: CASSSGQGGGTEAFF.

The chain carries TRBV19 and TRBJ1-5; tentatively, D is TRBD1 (6 bases). Germline lookup yields CDR1 LNHDA and CDR2 SQIVND (reference sequence). CDR3 length: 14 amino acids. Trimming shortened V by 2 bases and J by 3 bases, and 8 bases separated the two germline ends. The DNA for the CDR3 is TGTGCCAGTAGTATAACAGGGTCCAATCAGCCCCAGCATTTT. This translates into CASSITGSNQPQHF.

In this sample, this clone turned up once. The chain uses TRBV21-1 and TRBJ1-5; no check of the table's D call, TRBD1, against the DNA was made. TRBV21-1 is listed as a pseudogene. CDR3 length equals 17 residues. The CDR3 protein is CASSKDLPGMSNQPQHF. The CDR3 region has the DNA TGTGCCAGCAGCAAAGACCTTCCAGGGATGAGCAATCAGCCCCAGCATTTT.

The genes are TRBV6-6 and TRBJ1-2; weak D call: TRBD1 (6 bases). The CDR3 contains 15 residues. The germline CDR1 and CDR2 sequences are MNHNY and SVGAGI (reference sequence). The V gene lost 6 bases and the J gene lost 8 bases, with 22 bases spanning the gap. This chain's CDR3 is CASSPRGTGLDGYTF. CDR3 bases: TGTGCCAGCAGCCCACGAGGAACAGGGCTCGACGGCTACACCTTC.

V and J are TRBV4-2 and TRBJ2-2; 7 positions match TRBD2. J was trimmed by 5 bases and V by 0 bases; bases with no gene match: 21. CDR3 size: 21 residues. CDR1 and CDR2 from the germline V gene are LGHNA and YNFKEQ. In DNA form, the CDR3 reads TGTGCCAGCAGCCAAGACCGGGTGGGGCGGATTGGGAGGGAAGAGACCGGGGAGCTGTTTTTT. Protein: CASSQDRVGRIGREETGELFF.